This T cell receptor (beta chain) was recovered during a study of T cells after yellow fever vaccination (dated by TCRdb to about 2019). In the study overall: The SMART-Seq v4 Ultra Low Input RNA kit was used to prepare libraries from fractions with low cell numbers. To track T-cell clones before and after primary and booster YFV17D yellow fever vaccination, bulk TCR alpha and beta repertoires were sequenced longitudinally. Two healthy male donors made up the cohort, one aged 18 to 29 years and the other aged 30 to 40 years. Bulk PBMC replicates and cell subsets were isolated from blood drawn at multiple timepoints before and after both primary and secondary immunization.

In the paper's terms, the treatment or condition label means: live attenuated yellow fever vaccine strain. A standard Ficoll-Paque protocol was used to isolate PBMCs from peripheral blood. Dynabeads CD4 and CD8 positive selection kits were used to isolate the CD4 and CD8 T-cell fractions. RNA was extracted with TriZol from bulk PBMCs, CD4 and CD8 fractions, and dextramer-positive and dextramer-negative fractions. TCR cDNA was synthesized by 5'RACE template switching, through which a universal primer site and unique molecular identifiers were introduced. Priming of cDNA synthesis was performed from both the TCR alpha and TCR beta constant segments. Library amplification used two PCR steps, and the second PCR step added sample barcodes and sequencing adapters. Sequencing of the libraries was done on either Illumina HiSeq 2500 (2x100 bp) or NovaSeq (2x150 bp). The paper's processing steps were these. MIGEC was used to demultiplex reads and collapse the reads into UMI consensus sequences, and MiXCR was used for V(D)J alignment. Using edgeR on replicate PBMC samples, clonotypes were called vaccine-responding if FDR was below 0.01 and the log2 fold change was above 5 up to day 15. CD4 or CD8 identity was assigned to each bulk clonotype according to whether the clonotype was present at higher abundance in the sequenced CD4 repertoire or the sequenced CD8 repertoire. Through fastp at Q25 and MiXCR, TCRdb rebuilt clones from the public reads, retaining in-frame beta chains. For every CDR3 protein sequence, its rows merge into one entry that carries the most common genes and DNA. TCRdb, rather than the study authors, made the V and J calls. For this sample there are around 230,000 distinct CDR3 sequences; roughly 6.8% appear just once. Approximately 1% of the sample goes to the ten largest clones.

Counted from cysteine to phenylalanine, this CDR3 has 15 amino acids. Of the read, only the CDR3 DNA is kept; its 45 bases are in frame from base 1. The germline V gene provides CDR1 KGHSH and CDR2 LQKENI. V is shortened by 2 bases, J by 4 bases, and the region joining them spans 14 bases. The full study reports these points: Computational filtering was needed because FACS-sorted repertoires could contain abundant contaminating clonotypes from the bulk population. The secondary T-cell response was found to be weaker but faster than the primary response, with a peak reached on day 5 rather than on day 15. Only two donors were included in the study, so the extent to which the findings can be generalized is limited. Most clones expanded after primary vaccination were re-detected after the booster (just under 97% of CD4 and 88% of CD8), suggesting broad memory maintenance. A small fraction of clonotypes appeared in both the CD4 and CD8 compartments, likely as a result of convergent recombination.

This clonotype has only a few counts. The antigen it binds to is not known. No base-level quality is on record; no much larger clone is a single base apart. The rearranged segments are TRBV18 and TRBJ1-1; there is no confident call for the D gene. The specimen was CD4+ T cells sorted from PBMCs, collected on the day of the yellow fever booster vaccination. This sequence originates from a man aged 25-45 years who received the YFV17D yellow fever vaccine. The DNA reads as follows: TGTGCCAGCTCACCAGGGGTCGGGCTAGGCACTGAAGCTTTCTTT. The translation is CASSPGVGLGTEAFF. Beyond the CDR3, the reference TRBV18 and TRBJ1-1 genes provide the residues; the full variable domain reads: NAGVMQNPRHLVRRRGQEARLRCSPMKGHSHVYWYRQLPEEGLKFMVYLQKENIIDESGMPKERFSAEFPKEGPSILRIQQVVRGDSAAYFCASSPGVGLGTEAFFGQGTRLTVV.